The 15 T cell receptor beta chains given below trace back to one sample, sequenced in a study of T cell responses to AZD1222 COVID-19 vaccine. This table comes from immunoSEQ multiplex PCR, and its TCRdb copy is limited to in-frame clones, with some not included. The sample has approximately 150,000 clones, roughly 90% seen once. Material: peripheral blood, obtained on day 0 of AZD1222 vaccination. The receptors derive from an adult in good health.

The chain couples TRBV29-1 to TRBJ1-1, with D perhaps matching TRBD1 (5 bases). Germline CDR1 reads SQVTM; CDR2 reads ANQGSEA. This CDR3 is built from 13 residues. V was cut by 7 bases and J by 0 bases, with 12 bases left in between. The chain's CDR3 is CSGGGSMNTEAFF. The CDR3 region has the DNA TGCAGCGGGGGGGGTTCCATGAACACTGAAGCTTTCTTT.

CDR3 sequence (DNA): TGCGCCAGCAGCGGCTTAACACCGGGCAACACTGAAGCTTTCTTT. It specifies CASSGLTPGNTEAFF. The chain employs TRBV5-1 and TRBJ1-1, with unresolved D. There are 15 residues in the CDR3. Deletions cut 4 bases from V and 2 bases from J, with 15 bases between. Germline-derived CDR1 and CDR2 are SGHRS and YFSETQ.

The J gene is TRBJ2-1, the V gene TRBV30, with D hard to call. The germline CDR1 and CDR2 sequences are GTSNPN and SVGIG (reference sequence). This CDR3 region has 10 residues. Trimming cost V 5 bases and J 5 bases, with 4 bases left between them. The chain's CDR3 is CAWSNNEQFF. The CDR3 DNA reads as TGTGCCTGGTCTAACAATGAGCAGTTCTTC.

The J gene is TRBJ1-3, the V gene TRBV25-1; D ambiguous. CDR3 length: 14 amino acids. Germline V gene sequence: CDR1 MGHDK, CDR2 SYGVNS. The germline V and J ends were trimmed by 4 bases and 2 bases, with 9 bases remaining between them. DNA for the CDR3: TGTGCCAGCAGTGCCTCTGCTACTGGAAACACCATATATTTT. Protein product: CASSASATGNTIYF.

The V and J genes are TRBV6-1 and TRBJ1-5, with unresolved D. CDR1 and CDR2 (germline): MNHNS, SASEGT. Trimming shortened V by 2 bases and J by 2 bases, and 7 bases separated the two germline ends. This CDR3 has 14 residues. Here the CDR3 DNA reads TGTGCCAGCAGTGAAATGAGGGGCAATCAGCCCCAGCATTTT. Protein: CASSEMRGNQPQHF.

The V and J genes are TRBV10-3 and TRBJ1-1; D remains unclear. The CDR3 consists of 15 residues. The ends were cut back, 0 bases at V and 3 bases at J, with 11 bases in the middle. The germline V gene encodes CDR1 ENHRY and CDR2 SYGVKD. The DNA for the CDR3 is TGTGCCATCAGTGAGTCGCCGGGTATCGACACTGAAGCTTTCTTT. Amino acid sequence: CAISESPGIDTEAFF.

This chain joins TRBV5-5 and TRBJ1-6; TRBD1 is a possible D gene (6 bases). The CDR3 is made up of 12 amino acids. V lost 4 bases, J lost 13 bases, and 12 bases lay in between. Germline V gene sequence: CDR1 SGHKS, CDR2 YYEKEE (reference sequence). CDR3 coding DNA: TGTGCCAGCAGCGCCGACAGGATTCCCCTCCACTTT. Translation: CASSADRIPLHF.

The V and J genes are TRBV5-1 and TRBJ2-3; TRBD1 matches 9 bases. The length of the CDR3 is 14 residues. The germline gives CDR1 SGHRS, CDR2 YFSETQ. V lost 6 bases and J lost 5; bases outside the gene matches: 7. The CDR3 sequence: CASTREGQGDTQYF. Written as DNA, the CDR3 is TGCGCCAGCACCCGAGAGGGACAGGGAGATACGCAGTATTTT.

In this sample, this clone turned up a few times. The rearrangement joins TRBV9 to TRBJ1-3, with a weak D call TRBD1 (6 bases). Germline CDR1 SGDLS, CDR2 YYNGEE. This CDR3 has 15 residues. Between the trimmed V and J ends, which lost 7 bases and 3 bases, there was a span of 17 bases. DNA for the CDR3: TGTGCCAGCCAGGGGTCGGGGGCATTTGGAAACACCATATATTTT. It is translated as CASQGSGAFGNTIYF.

The chain uses TRBV27 and TRBJ1-6; 7 bases match TRBD1. V trimming: 7 bases; J trimming: 7 bases; junction bases outside the gene matches: 16. Germline V gene data show CDR1 as MNHEY and CDR2 as SMNVEV (reference sequence). The CDR3 contains 17 residues. The chain's CDR3 is CASNFEARGQRNSPLHF. The CDR3 coding sequence is TGTGCCAGCAACTTTGAGGCAAGGGGGCAGAGGAATTCACCCCTCCACTTT.

V usage is TRBV10-1 and J usage is TRBJ1-2; D gene unclear. In germline, CDR1 is WNHNN, CDR2 SYGVQD (reference sequence). V lost 4 bases to trimming and J lost 7 bases, with 1 base between them. The CDR3 is 9 residues long. In DNA, the CDR3 is TGCGCCAGCAGTGGTGGCTACACCTTC. As protein: CASSGGYTF.

The chain employs TRBV23-1 and TRBJ2-7; perhaps TRBD2 as D (6 bases). TRBV23-1 is classed as an ORF, of uncertain function. V was cut by 4 bases and J by 2 bases, with 21 bases left in between. This CDR3 is 17 amino acids long. The CDR3: CASSRNGNWGVAYEQYF. The CDR3 nucleotides are TGCGCCAGCAGTCGCAACGGGAACTGGGGGGTTGCCTACGAGCAGTACTTC.

The chain uses TRBV28 and TRBJ1-2; D gene ambiguous. Germline assignment: CDR1 MDHEN and CDR2 SYDVKM. The ends were cut back, 3 bases at V and 5 bases at J, with 13 bases in the middle. The CDR3 spans 14 residues. The CDR3 nucleotides are TGTGCCAGCAGTTTGGTTCCTCGCCCTTATGGCTACACCTTC. It codes for CASSLVPRPYGYTF.

V gene TRBV19 combines with J gene TRBJ1-5; D may be TRBD1 (5 bases). Between the trimmed V and J ends, which lost 0 bases and 4 bases, there was a span of 10 bases. The CDR3 sequence is 15 residues long. Germline CDR1 reads LNHDA; CDR2 reads SQIVND (reference sequence). CDR3 DNA: TGTGCCAGTAGTATAGATGGCGAGGGGAATCAGCCCCAGCATTTT. Translated: CASSIDGEGNQPQHF.

J is TRBJ2-7 and V is TRBV28; D tentatively reads TRBD1 or TRBD2 (6 bases each). The CDR3 has 15 amino acids. Germline V gives CDR1 MDHEN, CDR2 SYDVKM. V lost 6 bases to trimming and J lost 1 base, with 16 bases between them. The CDR3 nucleotides read TGTGCCAGCAGGTTGGGGGGCGCAGGGTCCTACGAGCAGTACTTC. Translating gives CASRLGGAGSYEQYF.